This T cell receptor beta chain was sequenced for a study of long-term antiretroviral therapy in people with HIV. Investigators performed immunoSEQ version v3.0 at survey level. Some clones are missing from TCRdb's copy, which holds only in-frame ones; the method was immunoSEQ multiplex PCR. The sample yields 48,000 or so clones, approximately 79% seen once. Germline loops: CDR1 MNHNS, CDR2 SASEGT. Trimming pared 6 bases from V and 6 bases from J, leaving 14 bases between. The CDR3 covers 13 residues. Participants who had HIV were, without exception, treated in the United States. The cryopreserved samples used held roughly 0.85-10 million PBMC prior to extraction of DNA.

J is TRBJ1-2 and V is TRBV6-1, with D hard to call. The sequence was obtained from a woman younger than 30 with HIV. The source material was unsorted PBMCs, sampled 0.8 years after starting antiretroviral therapy. The DNA of the CDR3 is TGTGCCAGCAGGAGGGAGGGATCAGATGGCTACACCTTC. Protein sequence: CASRREGSDGYTF.